This T cell receptor (beta chain) derives from a study of blood T cell repertoires in COVID-19. Study overall: T cells, B-cell-depleted T cells, or PBMCs provided the cDNA or gDNA that served as material.

This CDR3 contains 13 residues. V was shortened by 6 bases and J by 3 bases, with 9 bases between the two germline ends. Germline assignment: CDR1 SNHLY and CDR2 FYNNEI. The assay was immunoSEQ multiplex PCR, and TCRdb's table has in-frame clones only and misses some. The table lists about 120,000 clones, around 83% of them singletons. The receptor's source is a woman aged 25 to 39 who had recovered from COVID-19. This chain uses TRBV2 with TRBJ1-5; D is uncertain. The sequenced material came from PBMCs or T cells enriched from blood (not recorded which). The CDR3 region has the DNA TGTGCCAGCAGGGGCGAGCTCAATCAGCCCCAGCATTTT. Translation: CASRGELNQPQHF.